This T cell receptor beta chain derives from a study of T cells in Graves' hyperthyroidism and ophthalmopathy. The study, taken as a whole, reports: Peripheral blood also featured most of the thyroid clonotypes expanded above 0.001.

Stable disease denoted Graves' hyperthyroidism without ophthalmopathy progression within 18 months. It was uncontrolled infection, other autoimmune disease, pregnancy or lactation that excluded patients. This clonotype appeared many times. Its antigen is unknown. Researchers took RNA transcripts and amplified the TCR beta CDR3 regions from them. A first-round RT-PCR of the TCR CDR3 used the HTBI primer set. TCRdb fed the multiplex PCR reads into MiXCR, producing one record per CDR3 protein. The profile shows 300,000 to 400,000 distinct CDR3 sequences, around a sixth of them singletons. The origin of this receptor is a woman aged 50 to 65 with Graves' hyperthyroidism. Sequencing used blood.

The CDR3 DNA reads as TGTGCCAGCAGTGAAGATTTTGGCGGGAGGGCCGGGGAGACCCAGTACTTC. It encodes CASSEDFGGRAGETQYF. The chain employs TRBV6-1 and TRBJ2-5; 9 bases fit TRBD2. Germline V gene lookup returns CDR1 MNHNS and CDR2 SASEGT. This CDR3 is built from 17 residues. V gave up 1 base and J gave up 5 bases; unmatched junction bases: 11.